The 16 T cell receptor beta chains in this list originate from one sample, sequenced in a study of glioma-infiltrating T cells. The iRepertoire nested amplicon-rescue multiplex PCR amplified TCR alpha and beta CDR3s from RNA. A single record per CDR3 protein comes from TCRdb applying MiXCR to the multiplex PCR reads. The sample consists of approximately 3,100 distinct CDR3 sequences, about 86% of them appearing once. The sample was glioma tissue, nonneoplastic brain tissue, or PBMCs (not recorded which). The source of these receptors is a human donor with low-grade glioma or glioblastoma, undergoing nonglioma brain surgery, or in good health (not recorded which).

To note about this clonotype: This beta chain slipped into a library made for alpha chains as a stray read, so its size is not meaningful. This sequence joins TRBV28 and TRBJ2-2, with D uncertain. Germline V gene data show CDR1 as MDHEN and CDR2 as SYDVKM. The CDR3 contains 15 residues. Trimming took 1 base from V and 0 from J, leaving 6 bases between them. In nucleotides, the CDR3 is TGTGCCAGCAGTTTATTGGGATCGAACACCGGGGAGCTGTTTTTT. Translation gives CASSLLGSNTGELFF. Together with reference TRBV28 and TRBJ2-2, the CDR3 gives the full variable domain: DVKVTQSSRYLVKRTGEKVFLECVQDMDHENMFWYRQDPGLGLRLIYFSYDVKMKEKGDIPEGYSVSREKKERFSLILESASTNQTSMYLCASSLLGSNTGELFFGEGSRLTVL.

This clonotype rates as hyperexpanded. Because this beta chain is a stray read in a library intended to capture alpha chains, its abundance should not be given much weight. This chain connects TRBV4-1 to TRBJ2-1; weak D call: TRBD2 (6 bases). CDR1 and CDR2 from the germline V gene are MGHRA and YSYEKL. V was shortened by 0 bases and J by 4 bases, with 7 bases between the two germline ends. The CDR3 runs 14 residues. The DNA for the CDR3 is TGCGCCAGCAGCCAAGAGGGAGGATACAATGAGCAGTTCTTC. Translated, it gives CASSQEGGYNEQFF.

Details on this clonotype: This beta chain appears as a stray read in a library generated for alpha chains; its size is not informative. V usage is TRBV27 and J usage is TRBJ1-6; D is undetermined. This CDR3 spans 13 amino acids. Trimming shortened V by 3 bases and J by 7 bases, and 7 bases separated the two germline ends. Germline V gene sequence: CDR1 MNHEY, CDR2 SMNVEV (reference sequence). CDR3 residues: CASSFYANSPLHF. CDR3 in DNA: TGTGCCAGCAGTTTCTATGCGAATTCACCCCTCCACTTT.

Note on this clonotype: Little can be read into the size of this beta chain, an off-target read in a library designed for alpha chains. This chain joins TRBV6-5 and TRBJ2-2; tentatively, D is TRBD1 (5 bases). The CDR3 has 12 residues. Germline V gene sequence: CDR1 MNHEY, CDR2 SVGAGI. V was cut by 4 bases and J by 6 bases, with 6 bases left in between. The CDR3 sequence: CASSWGPGELFF. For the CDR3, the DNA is TGTGCCAGCAGTTGGGGCCCCGGGGAGCTGTTTTTT.

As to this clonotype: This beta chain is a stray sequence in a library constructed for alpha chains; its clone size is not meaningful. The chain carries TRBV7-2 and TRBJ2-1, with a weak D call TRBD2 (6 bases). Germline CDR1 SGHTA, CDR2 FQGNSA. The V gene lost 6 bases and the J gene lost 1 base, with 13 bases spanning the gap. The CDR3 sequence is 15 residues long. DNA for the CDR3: TGTGCCAGCAGATCAACGGGGGTTTCCTACAATGAGCAGTTCTTC. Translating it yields CASRSTGVSYNEQFF.

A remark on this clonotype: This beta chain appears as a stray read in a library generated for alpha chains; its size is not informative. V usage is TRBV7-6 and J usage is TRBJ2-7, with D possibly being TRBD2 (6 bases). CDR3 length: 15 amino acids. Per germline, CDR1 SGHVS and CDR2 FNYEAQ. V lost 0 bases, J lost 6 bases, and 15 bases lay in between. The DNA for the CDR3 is TGTGCCAGCAGCTTAGCGTGGTCAGGAGGGAGCGAGCAGTACTTC. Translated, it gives CASSLAWSGGSEQYF.

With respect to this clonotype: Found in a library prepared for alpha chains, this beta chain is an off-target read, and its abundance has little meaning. CDR3 protein: CASSDSSGRANNEQFF. CDR3 nucleotides: TGTGCCAGCAGTGACTCCTCCGGGAGGGCCAACAATGAGCAGTTCTTC. The chain carries TRBV6-4 and TRBJ2-1, with TRBD2 matching 8 bases. After removal of 0 bases from V and 5 bases from J, the junction contained 6 bases not matched to a gene. Germline V gene sequence: CDR1 MRHNA, CDR2 SNTAGT. CDR3 size: 16 residues.

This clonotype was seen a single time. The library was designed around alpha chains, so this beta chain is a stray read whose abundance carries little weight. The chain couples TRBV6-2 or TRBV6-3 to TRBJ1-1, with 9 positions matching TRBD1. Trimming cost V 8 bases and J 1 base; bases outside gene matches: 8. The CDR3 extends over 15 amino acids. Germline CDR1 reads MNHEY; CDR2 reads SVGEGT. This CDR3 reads CASRRQGGRNTEAFF. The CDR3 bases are TGTGCCAGCCGCAGACAGGGGGGAAGGAACACTGAAGCTTTCTTT.

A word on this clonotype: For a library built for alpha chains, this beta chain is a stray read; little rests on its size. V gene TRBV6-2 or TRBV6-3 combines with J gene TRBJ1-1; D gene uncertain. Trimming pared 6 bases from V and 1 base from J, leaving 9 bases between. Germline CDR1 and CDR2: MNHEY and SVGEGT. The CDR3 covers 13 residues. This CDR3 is CASRTNTNTEAFF. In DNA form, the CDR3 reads TGTGCCAGCAGAACCAACACGAACACTGAAGCTTTCTTT.

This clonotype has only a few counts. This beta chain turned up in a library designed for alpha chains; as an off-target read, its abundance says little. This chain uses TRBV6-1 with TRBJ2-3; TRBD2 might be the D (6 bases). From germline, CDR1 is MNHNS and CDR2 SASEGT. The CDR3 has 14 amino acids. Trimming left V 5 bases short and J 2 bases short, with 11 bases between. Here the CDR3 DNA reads TGTGCCAGCAGTCAAGGGACTTACACAGATACGCAGTATTTT. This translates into CASSQGTYTDTQYF.

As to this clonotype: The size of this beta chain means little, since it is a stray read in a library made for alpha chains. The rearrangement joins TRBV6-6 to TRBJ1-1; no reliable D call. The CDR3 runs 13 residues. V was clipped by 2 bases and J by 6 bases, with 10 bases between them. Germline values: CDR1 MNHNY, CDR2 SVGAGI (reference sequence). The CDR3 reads CASSYTSGAEAFF. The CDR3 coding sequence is TGTGCCAGCAGTTACACCTCTGGGGCTGAAGCTTTCTTT.

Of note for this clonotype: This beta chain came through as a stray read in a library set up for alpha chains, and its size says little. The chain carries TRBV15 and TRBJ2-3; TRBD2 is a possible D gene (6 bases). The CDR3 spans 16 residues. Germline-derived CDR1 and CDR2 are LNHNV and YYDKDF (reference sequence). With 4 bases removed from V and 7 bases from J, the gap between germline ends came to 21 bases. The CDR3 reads CATSIPTSGILNTQYF. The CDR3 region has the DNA TGTGCCACCAGCATACCGACTAGTGGGATTCTAAATACGCAGTATTTT.

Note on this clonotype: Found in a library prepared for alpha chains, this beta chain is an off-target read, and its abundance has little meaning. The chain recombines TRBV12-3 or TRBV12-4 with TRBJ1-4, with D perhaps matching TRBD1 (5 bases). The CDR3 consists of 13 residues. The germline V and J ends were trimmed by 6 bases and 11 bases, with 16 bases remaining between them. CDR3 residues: CASRFPGVSKLFF. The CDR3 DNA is TGTGCCAGCAGATTCCCGGGGGTGTCTAAACTGTTTTTT.

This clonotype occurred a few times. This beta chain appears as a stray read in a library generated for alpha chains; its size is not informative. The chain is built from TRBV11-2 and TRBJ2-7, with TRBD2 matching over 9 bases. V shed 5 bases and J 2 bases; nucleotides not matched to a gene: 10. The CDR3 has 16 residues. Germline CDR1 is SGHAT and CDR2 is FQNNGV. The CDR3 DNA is TGTGCCAGCAGCCCGAGGAGCGGGAGGAGTACCTACGAGCAGTACTTC. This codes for CASSPRSGRSTYEQYF.

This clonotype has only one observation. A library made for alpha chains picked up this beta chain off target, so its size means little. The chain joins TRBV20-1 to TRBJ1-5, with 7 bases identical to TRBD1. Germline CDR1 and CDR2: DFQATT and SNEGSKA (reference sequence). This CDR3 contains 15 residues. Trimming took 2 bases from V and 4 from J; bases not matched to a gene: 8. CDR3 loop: CSARSGQAANQPQHF. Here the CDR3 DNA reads TGCAGTGCTAGATCTGGACAGGCCGCAAATCAGCCCCAGCATTTT.

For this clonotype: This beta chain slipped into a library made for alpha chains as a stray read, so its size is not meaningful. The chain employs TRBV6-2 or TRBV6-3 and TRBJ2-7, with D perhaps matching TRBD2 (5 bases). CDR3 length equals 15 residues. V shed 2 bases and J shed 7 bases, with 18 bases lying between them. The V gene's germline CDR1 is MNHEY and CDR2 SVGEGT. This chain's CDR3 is CASSYEWETPWEQYF. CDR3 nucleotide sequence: TGTGCCAGCAGTTACGAGTGGGAGACCCCCTGGGAGCAGTACTTC.